This T cell receptor (beta chain) emerged from a study of blood T cells in healthy people across ages. This CDR3 contains 14 residues. V shed 4 bases, J shed 10 bases, and the junction held 10 bases outside the gene matches. In germline, CDR1 is SGDLS, CDR2 YYNGEE. Next came a second PCR, run for about 7 to 11 cycles, which used a sample-barcoded 5' primer along with a J-beta primer mix. MiXCR was run by TCRdb on the 5' RACE reads, yielding one entry per CDR3 protein. The sample comprises hundreds of thousands of distinct CDR3 sequences, 20% to 30% of which are singletons, and roughly 10% rests with the top ten. This clonotype has a handful of counts. These same records also appear under a second study, on T cells of mothers and their children. That paper states: Related pairs of mothers and children showed slightly higher, non-significant overlap versus unrelated pairs.

Sequencing was done on a sample of blood. The chain joins TRBV9 to TRBJ2-1; 8 bases are a match to TRBD2. The sequence derives from a boy aged 10-17 years in good health. The CDR3 region has the DNA TGTGCCAGCAGCCAGGGACTAGGAAAGGACGAGCAGTTCTTC. This gives the protein CASSQGLGKDEQFF.